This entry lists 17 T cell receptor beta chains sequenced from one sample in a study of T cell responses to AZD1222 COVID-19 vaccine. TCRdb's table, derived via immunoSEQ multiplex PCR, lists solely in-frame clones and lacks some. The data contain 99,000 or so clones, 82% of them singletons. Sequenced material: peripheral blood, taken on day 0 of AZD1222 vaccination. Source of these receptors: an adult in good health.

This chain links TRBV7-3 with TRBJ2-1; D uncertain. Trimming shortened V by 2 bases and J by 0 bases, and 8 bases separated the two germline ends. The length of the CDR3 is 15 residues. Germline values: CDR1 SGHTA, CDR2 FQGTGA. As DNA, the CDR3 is TGTGCCAGCAGCTTAGCGTGGAGCTCCTACAATGAGCAGTTCTTC. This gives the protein CASSLAWSSYNEQFF.

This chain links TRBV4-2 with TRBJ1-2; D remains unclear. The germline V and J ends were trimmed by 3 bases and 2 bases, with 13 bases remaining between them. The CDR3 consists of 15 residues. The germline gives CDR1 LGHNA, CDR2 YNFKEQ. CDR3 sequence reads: CASSHLGLQNYGYTF. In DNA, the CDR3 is TGTGCCAGCAGCCACCTAGGACTGCAGAACTATGGCTACACCTTC.

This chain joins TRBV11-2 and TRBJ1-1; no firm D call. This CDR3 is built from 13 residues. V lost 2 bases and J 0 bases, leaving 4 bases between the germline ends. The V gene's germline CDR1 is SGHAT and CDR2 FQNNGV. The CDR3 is CASSLKMNTEAFF. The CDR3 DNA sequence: TGTGCCAGCAGCTTAAAGATGAACACTGAAGCTTTCTTT.

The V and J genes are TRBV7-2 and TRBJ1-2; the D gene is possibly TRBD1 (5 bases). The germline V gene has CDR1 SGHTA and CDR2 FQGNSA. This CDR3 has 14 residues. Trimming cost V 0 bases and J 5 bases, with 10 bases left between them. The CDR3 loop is CASSLARAVYGYTF. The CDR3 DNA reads TGTGCCAGCAGCTTAGCCAGGGCCGTTTATGGCTACACCTTC.

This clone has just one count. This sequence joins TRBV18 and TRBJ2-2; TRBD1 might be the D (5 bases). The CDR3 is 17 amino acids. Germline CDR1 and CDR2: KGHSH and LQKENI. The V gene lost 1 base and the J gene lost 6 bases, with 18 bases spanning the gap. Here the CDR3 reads CASSPRQGQILSGELFF. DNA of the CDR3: TGTGCCAGCTCACCACGTCAGGGTCAAATTCTGTCCGGGGAGCTGTTTTTT.

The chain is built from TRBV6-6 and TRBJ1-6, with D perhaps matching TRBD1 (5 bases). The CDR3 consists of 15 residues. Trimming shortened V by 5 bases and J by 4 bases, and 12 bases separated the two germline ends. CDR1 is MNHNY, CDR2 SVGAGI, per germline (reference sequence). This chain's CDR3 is CASSNRDGYNSPLHF. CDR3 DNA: TGTGCCAGCAGTAACCGGGACGGATATAATTCACCCCTCCACTTT.

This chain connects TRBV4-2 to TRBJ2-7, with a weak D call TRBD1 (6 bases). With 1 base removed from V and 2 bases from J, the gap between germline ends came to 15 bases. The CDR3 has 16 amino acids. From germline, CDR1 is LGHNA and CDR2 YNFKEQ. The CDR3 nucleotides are TGTGCCAGCAGCCAAGGCCTTGCAGGGGATACCTACGAGCAGTACTTC. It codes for CASSQGLAGDTYEQYF.

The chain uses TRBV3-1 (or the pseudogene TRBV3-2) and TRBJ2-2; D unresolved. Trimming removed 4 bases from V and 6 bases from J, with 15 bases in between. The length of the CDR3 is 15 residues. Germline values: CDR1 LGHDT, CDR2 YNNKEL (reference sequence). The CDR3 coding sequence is TGTGCCAGCAGCCCAAAGGAAAGGGCTTCCGGGGAGCTGTTTTTT. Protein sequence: CASSPKERASGELFF.

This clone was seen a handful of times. The CDR3 sequence: CASSSPGAYRTDTQYF. DNA of the CDR3: TGTGCCAGCAGCTCGCCTGGGGCGTACCGCACAGATACGCAGTATTTT. This sequence joins TRBV5-4 and TRBJ2-3; TRBD1 might be the D (5 bases). The CDR3 runs 16 residues. CDR1 and CDR2 from the germline V gene are SGHNT and YYREEE (reference sequence). V lost 3 bases to trimming and J lost 1 base, with 15 bases between them.

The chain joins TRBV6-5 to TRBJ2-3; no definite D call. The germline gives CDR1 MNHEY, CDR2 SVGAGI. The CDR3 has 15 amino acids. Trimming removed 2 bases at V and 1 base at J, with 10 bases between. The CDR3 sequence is CASSYGLVGTDTQYF. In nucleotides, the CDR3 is TGTGCCAGCAGTTACGGGCTAGTCGGCACAGATACGCAGTATTTT.

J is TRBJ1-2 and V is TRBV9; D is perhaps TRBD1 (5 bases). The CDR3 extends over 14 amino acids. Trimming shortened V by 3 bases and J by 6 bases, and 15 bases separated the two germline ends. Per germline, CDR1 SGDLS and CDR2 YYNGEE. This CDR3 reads CASSEEITGDGYTF. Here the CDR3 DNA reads TGTGCCAGCAGCGAGGAGATCACAGGAGATGGCTACACCTTC.

CDR3 bases: TGTGCCAGCAGCTTAGGGGTCGGGACTTCTTGGAGTAATTCACCCCTCCACTTT. Translation gives CASSLGVGTSWSNSPLHF. The genes are TRBV7-9 and TRBJ1-6; tentative D call: TRBD1 (5 bases). The V end was cut by 1 base, the J end by 6 bases, with 19 bases between. Germline V gene data show CDR1 as SEHNR and CDR2 as FQNEAQ (reference sequence). This CDR3 has 18 amino acids. The variable domain in full, completed from reference TRBV7-9 and TRBJ1-6, reads DTGVSQNPRHKITKRGQNVTFRCDPISEHNRLYWYRQTLGQGPEFLTYFQNEAQLEKSRLLSDRFSAERPKGSFSTLEIQRTEQGDSAMYLCASSLGVGTSWSNSPLHFGNGTRLTVT.

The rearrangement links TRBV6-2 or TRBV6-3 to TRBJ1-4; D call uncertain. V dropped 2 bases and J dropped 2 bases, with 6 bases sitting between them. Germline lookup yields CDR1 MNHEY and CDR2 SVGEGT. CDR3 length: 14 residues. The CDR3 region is CASSYHGTNEKLFF. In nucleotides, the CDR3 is TGTGCCAGCAGTTACCACGGGACTAATGAAAAACTGTTTTTT.

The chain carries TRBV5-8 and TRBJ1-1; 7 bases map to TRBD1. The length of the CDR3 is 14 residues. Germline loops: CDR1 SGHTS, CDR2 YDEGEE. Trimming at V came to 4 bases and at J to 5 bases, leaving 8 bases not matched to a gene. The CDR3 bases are TGTGCCAGCAGCCTGGAGACAGGGCGGACTGAAGCTTTCTTT. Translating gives CASSLETGRTEAFF. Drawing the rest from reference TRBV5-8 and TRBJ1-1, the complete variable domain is EAGVTQSPTHLIKTRGQQATLRCSPISGHTSVYWYQQALGLGLQFLLWYDEGEERNRGNFPPRFSGRQFPNYSSELNVNALELEDSALYLCASSLETGRTEAFFGQGTRLTVV.

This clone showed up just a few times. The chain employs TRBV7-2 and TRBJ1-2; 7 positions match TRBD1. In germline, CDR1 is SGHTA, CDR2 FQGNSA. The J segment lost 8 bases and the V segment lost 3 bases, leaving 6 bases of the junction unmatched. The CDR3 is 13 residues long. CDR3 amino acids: CASSFAGQLGYTF. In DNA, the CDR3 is TGTGCCAGCAGCTTCGCGGGACAGCTCGGCTACACCTTC.

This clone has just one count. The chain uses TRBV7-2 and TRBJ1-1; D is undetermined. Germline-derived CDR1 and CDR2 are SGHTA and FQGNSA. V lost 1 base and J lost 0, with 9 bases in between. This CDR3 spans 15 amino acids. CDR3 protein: CASSLGAGVNTEAFF. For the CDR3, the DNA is TGTGCCAGCAGCTTAGGGGCCGGGGTGAACACTGAAGCTTTCTTT.

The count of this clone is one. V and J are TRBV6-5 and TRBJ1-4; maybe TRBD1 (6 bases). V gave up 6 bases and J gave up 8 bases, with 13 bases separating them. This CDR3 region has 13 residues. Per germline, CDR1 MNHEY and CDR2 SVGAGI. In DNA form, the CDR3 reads TGTGCCAGCAGACAGCGGGGGGCGGAAAAACTGTTTTTT. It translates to CASRQRGAEKLFF.